This TCR beta chain is drawn from a study of blood T cell repertoires in COVID-19. There are 16 residues in the CDR3. Per the germline V gene, CDR1 is SGHAT and CDR2 is FQNNGV. Trimming cost V 2 bases and J 4 bases, with 17 bases left between them. Original analysis: Nucleated cell counts were estimated from reference gene primer amplification. Assay: immunoSEQ multiplex PCR; the TCRdb copy retains only in-frame clones and omits some. Clonal size and the V and J genes are those of that table, whereas D and trimming came from the DNA. The profile shows 130,000 to 150,000 clones, over 80% of them singletons.

The V gene is TRBV11-2, the J gene TRBJ1-2; no clear D. Source material: peripheral blood. The receptor's source is a man aged 80 or over with acute or convalescent COVID-19. The CDR3 DNA reads TGTGCCAGCAGCTTACTGTCAGGAATCTGGCTCTATGGCTACACCTTC. Its translation is CASSLLSGIWLYGYTF.